This T cell receptor beta chain was recorded in a study of CD8 T cells in Susac syndrome. Peripheral blood CD8+ and CD4+ T cells were profiled by TCR beta sequencing. The multiple sclerosis control group consisted of treatment-naive patients whose relapsing-remitting disease, which was either stable or active, fulfilled revised McDonald criteria. The CD8+ and CD4+ T cells were negatively isolated, with the TEMRA cells enriched by FACS. Random hexamers were used to reverse transcribe an amount of about 0.45 to 1 ug RNA. Amplification of TCR beta CDR3 by immunoSEQ multiplex PCR spanned 54 Vbeta and 13 Jbeta. TCRdb reprocessed the immunoSEQ multiplex PCR reads via MiXCR and lists one record per CDR3 protein. The profile shows around 140,000 distinct CDR3 sequences, approximately 95% of them singletons. The receptor was isolated from a human donor with multiple sclerosis. Sequencing was performed on CD4+ T cells from PBMCs.

The chain's CDR3 is CASSQVGGGRNEQFF. The DNA for the CDR3 is TGCGCCAGCAGCCAAGTTGGCGGGGGGAGGAATGAGCAGTTCTTC. The rearrangement links TRBV4-1 to TRBJ2-1; 8 positions agree with TRBD2. Germline CDR1 is MGHRA and CDR2 is YSYEKL. This CDR3 is built from 15 residues. With 1 base clipped from V and 7 bases from J, the junction kept 6 bases outside the gene matches.